A selection of T cell receptor beta chains follows, all from one sample in a study of monozygotic twins with cystic fibrosis. The assay was immunoSEQ multiplex PCR, and TCRdb's table has in-frame clones only and misses some. The table shows more than 30,000 clones, with just over 95% occurring only once. Sequenced: blood. These receptors all stem from a girl aged 2-9 years with cystic fibrosis. CDR3s include the opening cysteine and the closing phenylalanine or tryptophan. Fields, in order: J gene, clone size, D gene, V gene, CDR3 protein, CDR3 DNA. D genes are given only for firm matches. Clone size, where shown, is once, few, many, or a class for clones that have expanded.

TRBJ1-3 . . TRBV21-1 CASTLGQGAFGTIYF TGTGCCAGCACTCTTGGACAGGGGGCTTTTGGCACCATATATTTT
TRBJ2-5 . . TRBV18 CASSLGKQYQETQYF TGTGCCAGCTCACTCGGAAAACAGTACCAAGAGACCCAGTACTTC
TRBJ2-1 once . TRBV11-3 CASSLPGPNEQFF TGTGCCAGCAGCCTACCGGGACCTAATGAGCAGTTCTTC
TRBJ1-1 . . TRBV30 CAWSAPLEAFF TGTGCCTGGAGTGCACCCCTTGAAGCTTTCTTT
TRBJ2-5 . TRBD1 TRBV5-1 CASSLGDRDQETQYF TGCGCCAGCAGCTTGGGGGACAGGGACCAAGAGACCCAGTACTTC
TRBJ2-7 . . TRBV10-2 CASIEGGGQYF TGCGCCAGCATAGAGGGGGGAGGGCAGTACTTC
TRBJ2-7 . . TRBV7-2 CASSLLQGSYEQYF TGTGCCAGCAGCTTACTTCAGGGCTCCTACGAGCAGTACTTC
TRBJ1-2 . . TRBV27 CASSALGGIGYGYTF TGTGCCAGCAGCGCCCTCGGGGGTATAGGCTATGGCTACACCTTC
TRBJ2-2 . . TRBV6-6 CASSGNGQRTGELFF TGTGCCAGCAGTGGGAATGGACAGAGAACCGGGGAGCTGTTTTTT
TRBJ1-1 . . TRBV4-1 CASSPLKGGTEAFF TGCGCCAGCAGCCCGCTCAAAGGGGGGACTGAAGCTTTCTTT
TRBJ1-2 . . TRBV29-1 CSVEDRERTLGYGYTF TGCAGCGTTGAAGATCGAGAACGGACCCTTGGCTATGGCTACACCTTC
TRBJ2-5 . TRBD1 TRBV6-5 CASRGQGRETQYF TGTGCCAGCAGGGGACAGGGCCGAGAGACCCAGTACTTC
TRBJ2-1 . TRBD2 TRBV9 CASSVEAGGHNEQFF TGTGCCAGCAGCGTAGAAGCGGGAGGGCACAATGAGCAGTTCTTC
TRBJ1-2 . TRBD1 TRBV18 CASSPPTGNYGYTF TGTGCCAGCTCACCACCGACAGGGAACTATGGCTACACCTTC
TRBJ1-2 . . TRBV5-6 CASSSHQGHYGYTF TGTGCCAGCAGCTCCCACCAGGGTCACTATGGCTACACCTTC
TRBJ1-2 . TRBD1 TRBV5-4 CASSFDQGAGGYTF TGTGCCAGCAGCTTCGACCAGGGGGCGGGTGGCTACACCTTC
TRBJ2-1 . . TRBV5-1 CASSPPGEASYNEQFF TGCGCCAGCAGCCCCCCAGGGGAGGCCTCCTACAATGAGCAGTTCTTC
TRBJ2-1 . . TRBV5-1 CASSLVVADYNEQFF TGCGCCAGCAGCTTGGTGGTAGCGGATTACAATGAGCAGTTCTTC
TRBJ2-7 . . TRBV6-5 CASSYYRGSSYEQYF TGTGCCAGCAGTTACTACCGGGGAAGCTCCTACGAGCAGTACTTC
TRBJ1-1 once . TRBV5-4 CASSRGGGGKNTEAFF TGTGCCAGCAGCAGGGGCGGCGGGGGTAAGAACACTGAAGCTTTCTTT
TRBJ1-4 . TRBD1 TRBV5-8 CASSVGTGGRNEKLFF TGTGCCAGCAGCGTCGGGACAGGGGGAAGGAATGAAAAACTGTTTTTT
TRBJ2-7 . . TRBV20-1 CSAGGEQYF TGCAGTGCTGGTGGCGAGCAGTACTTC
TRBJ1-1 . . TRBV28 CASSILQGLNTEAFF TGTGCCAGCAGTATCCTACAGGGATTGAACACTGAAGCTTTCTTT
TRBJ1-5 once . TRBV30 CAWSVPPESNQPQHF TGTGCCTGGAGTGTTCCGCCAGAAAGCAATCAGCCCCAGCATTTT
TRBJ1-2 . . TRBV5-1 CASSLVFDGYGYTF TGCGCCAGCAGCTTGGTTTTCGACGGATATGGCTACACCTTC
TRBJ2-1 once TRBD2 TRBV19 CASRTRRAGDNYEQFF TGTGCCAGTAGAACTAGGCGAGCGGGAGACAACTATGAGCAGTTCTTC
TRBJ1-1 few . TRBV30 CAWSDQGGTEAFF TGTGCCTGGAGTGACCAGGGTGGCACTGAAGCTTTCTTT
TRBJ2-7 . TRBD2 TRBV5-1 CASSLGLADLAYEQYF TGCGCCAGCAGCTTGGGACTAGCGGACTTGGCCTACGAGCAGTACTTC
TRBJ1-1 . . TRBV28 CASSLAVNTEAFF TGTGCCAGCAGTTTAGCAGTGAACACTGAAGCTTTCTTT
TRBJ2-7 . . TRBV5-6 CASSLNLGFYEQYF TGTGCCAGCAGCTTAAATCTCGGCTTCTACGAGCAGTACTTC
TRBJ2-1 . TRBD2 TRBV19 CASSLGLANEQFF TGTGCCAGTTCTTTGGGACTAGCCAATGAGCAGTTCTTC
TRBJ2-7 . TRBD1 TRBV7-9 CASSFRQGSYEQYF TGTGCCAGCAGCTTTCGACAGGGCTCCTACGAGCAGTACTTC
TRBJ1-3 . . TRBV28 CASSPPTLTDTIYF TGTGCCAGCAGTCCGCCGACCCTGACGGACACCATATATTTT
TRBJ1-1 . . TRBV11-2 CASRGVYMNTEAFF TGTGCCAGCAGGGGAGTGTACATGAACACTGAAGCTTTCTTT
TRBJ1-1 . TRBD1 TRBV10-1 CASSEHRGANTEAFF TGCGCCAGCAGTGAGCACAGGGGGGCGAACACTGAAGCTTTCTTT
TRBJ1-1 . . TRBV29-1 CSVEIYMNTEAFF TGCAGCGTTGAGATTTATATGAACACTGAAGCTTTCTTT
TRBJ1-1 . . TRBV5-6 CASSLTGREAFF TGTGCCAGCAGCTTGACGGGGCGTGAAGCTTTCTTT
TRBJ1-2 . TRBD1 TRBV4-1 CASSGRGHYGYTF TGCGCCAGCAGCGGCAGGGGGCACTATGGCTACACCTTC
TRBJ1-2 . TRBD1 TRBV27 CASGGGPITNYGYTF TGTGCCAGCGGAGGGGGCCCTATAACTAACTATGGCTACACCTTC
TRBJ2-5 . . TRBV27 CASADQETQYF TGTGCCAGCGCAGACCAAGAGACCCAGTACTTC
TRBJ2-3 . TRBD1 TRBV19 CASSILGQGGTDTQYF TGTGCCAGTAGTATCTTGGGACAGGGGGGGACAGATACGCAGTATTTT
TRBJ1-2 . TRBD1 TRBV9 CASSQYDRANNYGYTF TGTGCCAGCAGCCAGTATGACAGGGCAAATAACTATGGCTACACCTTC
TRBJ2-2 . . TRBV30 CAWSVSQGELFF TGTGCCTGGAGTGTATCTCAAGGGGAGCTGTTTTTT
TRBJ1-1 . . TRBV9 CASSVATGPNTEAFF TGTGCCAGCAGCGTAGCTACAGGACCGAACACTGAAGCTTTCTTT
TRBJ2-3 . TRBD2 TRBV29-1 CSVGGLAGVKDTQYF TGCAGCGTTGGGGGACTAGCGGGAGTAAAAGATACGCAGTATTTT
TRBJ1-1 . . TRBV29-1 CSVVEAKAFF TGCAGCGTTGTGGAGGCCAAGGCTTTCTTT